This entry concerns a single T cell receptor (beta chain). This sample was taken from a study of blood T cell repertoires in COVID-19. Whole-study context: Researchers got acute and convalescent COVID-19 samples from the United States, Italy and Spain. Sources were T cells, B-cell-depleted T cells, or PBMCs; the material itself was cDNA or gDNA.

Per the study methods: Reference gene primer amplification in the assay estimated nucleated cell counts. TCRdb's table, derived via immunoSEQ multiplex PCR, lists solely in-frame clones and lacks some. The V and J calls and the clone size are those of that table, but D and trimming were determined from the DNA. The data hold more than 80,000 clones, with around 87% observed a single time. The ends were cut back, 0 bases at V and 4 bases at J, with 9 bases in the middle. The CDR3 spans 14 residues. In germline, CDR1 is MGHRA, CDR2 YSYEKL. The TCR was taken from a man aged 40-49 years with acute or convalescent COVID-19. Source material: peripheral blood. This chain uses TRBV4-1 with TRBJ1-1; the D is unclear. For the CDR3, the DNA is TGCGCCAGCAGCCAAGAGGGGAGGGTCACTGAAGCTTTCTTT. Translation gives CASSQEGRVTEAFF.